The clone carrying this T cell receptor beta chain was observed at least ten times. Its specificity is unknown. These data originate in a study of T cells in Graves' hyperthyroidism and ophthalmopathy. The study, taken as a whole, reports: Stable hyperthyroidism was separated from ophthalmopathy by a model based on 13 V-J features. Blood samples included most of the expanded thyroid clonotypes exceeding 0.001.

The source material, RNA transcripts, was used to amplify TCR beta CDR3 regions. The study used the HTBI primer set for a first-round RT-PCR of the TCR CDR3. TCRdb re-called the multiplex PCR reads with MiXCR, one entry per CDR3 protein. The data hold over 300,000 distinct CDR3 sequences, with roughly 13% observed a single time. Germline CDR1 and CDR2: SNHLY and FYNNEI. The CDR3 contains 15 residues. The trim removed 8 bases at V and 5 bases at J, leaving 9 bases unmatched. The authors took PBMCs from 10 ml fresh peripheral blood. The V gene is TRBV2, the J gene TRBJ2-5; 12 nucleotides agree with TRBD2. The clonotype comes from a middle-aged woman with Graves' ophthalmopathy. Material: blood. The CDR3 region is CASLAETSGGETQYF. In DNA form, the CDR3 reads TGTGCCAGCCTGGCGGAGACTAGCGGGGGTGAGACCCAGTACTTC.